What follows are 29 T cell receptor beta chains derived from one specimen sequenced in a study of blood T cell repertoires in COVID-19. Sequencing used immunoSEQ multiplex PCR; TCRdb keeps in-frame clones, though not all of them. The data contain approximately 220,000 clones, 75% to 90% of them singletons. What was sequenced was PBMCs or T cells enriched from blood (not recorded which). These receptors were taken from a woman aged 40 to 55 with acute COVID-19.

This clone was observed once. CDR3 residues: CASSIVGGYTDTQYF. CDR3 coding DNA: TGTGCCAGTAGTATAGTCGGGGGGTACACAGATACGCAGTATTTT. This chain connects TRBV19 to TRBJ2-3; TRBD2 matches at 7 bases. The CDR3 runs 15 residues. V shed 1 base, J shed 2 bases, and the junction held 3 bases outside the gene matches. CDR1 LNHDA and CDR2 SQIVND come from the germline V gene (reference sequence).

The chain is built from TRBV5-1 and TRBJ2-5, with 11 bases that match TRBD2. The germline CDR1 and CDR2 sequences are SGHRS and YFSETQ. V shed 5 bases, J shed 5 bases, and the junction held 2 bases outside the gene matches. This CDR3 is built from 13 residues. CDR3 amino acids: CASSPSGGETQYF. DNA for the CDR3: TGCGCCAGCAGTCCTAGCGGGGGGGAGACCCAGTACTTC.

The chain uses TRBV24-1 and TRBJ2-1, with 7 bases matching TRBD1. CDR1 KGHDR and CDR2 SFDVKD come from the germline V gene. Trimming took 4 bases from V and 8 from J; bases not matched to a gene: 4. The CDR3 covers 13 residues. CDR3 protein: CATSEDRFYEQFF. In nucleotides, the CDR3 is TGTGCCACCAGTGAGGACAGGTTCTATGAGCAGTTCTTC.

This rearrangement joins TRBV9 to TRBJ1-1; TRBD1 might be the D (5 bases). The V gene lost 3 bases and the J gene lost 6 bases, with 15 bases spanning the gap. CDR3 length: 14 amino acids. In germline, CDR1 is SGDLS, CDR2 YYNGEE. The CDR3 bases are TGTGCCAGCAGCGAAGCTTTAGGGGAGGCTGAAGCTTTCTTT. The encoded protein is CASSEALGEAEAFF.

In this sample, this clone turned up once. J is TRBJ1-1 and V is TRBV19; no reliable D call. Trimming took off 1 base at V and 0 bases at J, with 12 bases between the two ends. The CDR3 length is 16 residues. Germline CDR1 is LNHDA and CDR2 is SQIVND (reference sequence). The CDR3 coding sequence is TGTGCCAGTAGTATAGGCCTATTCCACCTGAACACTGAAGCTTTCTTT. Its translation is CASSIGLFHLNTEAFF.

The chain links TRBV4-2 to TRBJ2-1, with TRBD2 matching over 8 bases. V shed 1 base, J shed 8 bases, and the junction held 7 bases outside the gene matches. Germline CDR1 reads LGHNA; CDR2 reads YNFKEQ. The CDR3 covers 15 residues. The CDR3: CASSQVGGEGYEQFF. Written as DNA, the CDR3 is TGTGCCAGCAGCCAAGTCGGGGGGGAGGGTTATGAGCAGTTCTTC.

The chain carries TRBV19 and TRBJ1-5; D is perhaps TRBD1 (6 bases). Trimming removed 4 bases at V and 4 bases at J, with 17 bases between. Germline CDR1 is LNHDA and CDR2 is SQIVND (reference sequence). This CDR3 contains 16 residues. The CDR3 loop reads CASSTDSPRVNQPQHF. The DNA of the CDR3 is TGTGCCAGTAGTACGGACAGCCCAAGAGTAAATCAGCCCCAGCATTTT.

This chain's CDR3 is CASSLQASSYNSPLHF. The CDR3 bases are TGCGCCAGCAGCTTACAGGCAAGCTCCTATAATTCACCCCTCCACTTT. The chain couples TRBV5-1 to TRBJ1-6, with TRBD1 as a possible D gene (5 bases). Deletions cut 2 bases from V and 0 bases from J, with 9 bases between. The length of the CDR3 is 16 residues. Germline CDR1 SGHRS, CDR2 YFSETQ.

The genes are TRBV7-9 and TRBJ2-1, with 8 bases lining up with TRBD2. This CDR3 has 15 amino acids. With V trimmed by 5 bases and J by 10 bases, 13 bases remained unmatched. Per the germline V gene, CDR1 is SEHNR and CDR2 is FQNEAQ (reference sequence). CDR3 residues: CASSIGLAAKGEQFF. The CDR3 bases are TGTGCCAGCAGCATAGGACTAGCAGCCAAAGGGGAGCAGTTCTTC. The full variable domain, rest sourced from reference TRBV7-9 and TRBJ2-1, is DTGVSQNPRHKITKRGQNVTFRCDPISEHNRLYWYRQTLGQGPEFLTYFQNEAQLEKSRLLSDRFSAERPKGSFSTLEIQRTEQGDSAMYLCASSIGLAAKGEQFFGPGTRLTVL.

The CDR3: CSANRGRHAEAFF. In DNA form, the CDR3 reads TGCAGCGCCAACAGGGGGCGTCATGCTGAAGCTTTCTTT. The V call is TRBV29-1, the J call TRBJ1-1; 9 bases fit TRBD1. V lost 7 bases to trimming and J lost 6 bases; unmatched junction nucleotides: 9. The CDR3 extends over 13 amino acids. CDR1 SQVTM and CDR2 ANQGSEA come from the germline V gene. Together with reference TRBV29-1 and TRBJ1-1, the CDR3 gives the full variable domain: SAVISQKPSRDICQRGTSLTIQCQVDSQVTMMFWYRQQPGQSLTLIATANQGSEATYESGFVIDKFPISRPNLTFSTLTVSNMSPEDSSIYLCSANRGRHAEAFFGQGTRLTVV.

The J gene is TRBJ1-4, the V gene TRBV6-5; 7 positions match TRBD1. The junction had 6 bases not matched to a gene; V was cut back by 6 bases and J by 8 bases. This CDR3 is built from 13 residues. From germline, CDR1 is MNHEY and CDR2 SVGAGI. CDR3 residues: CASRLQGGEKLFF. CDR3 nucleotides: TGTGCCAGCAGACTGCAGGGGGGAGAAAAACTGTTTTTT.

This chain joins TRBV27 and TRBJ2-1, with TRBD1 as a possible D gene (8 bases). The CDR3 runs to 16 residues. Per the germline V gene, CDR1 is MNHEY and CDR2 is SMNVEV (reference sequence). Between the trimmed V and J ends, which lost 6 bases and 6 bases, there was a span of 21 bases. The CDR3 nucleotides are TGTGCCAGCAGCAGAAAAGGACAGGGAGGGATCAATGAGCAGTTCTTC. Encoded protein: CASSRKGQGGINEQFF.

This chain uses TRBV5-8 with TRBJ2-1; 11 bases map to TRBD2. Germline loops: CDR1 SGHTS, CDR2 YDEGEE. The CDR3 has 15 amino acids. V lost 4 bases to trimming and J lost 4 bases; unmatched junction nucleotides: 4. DNA of the CDR3: TGTGCCAGCAGCCCTAGCGGGGGGTTGTACAATGAGCAGTTCTTC. It encodes CASSPSGGLYNEQFF.

V gene TRBV5-1 combines with J gene TRBJ1-2; 9 nucleotides line up with TRBD1. V dropped 0 bases and J dropped 0; count of bases not matched to a gene: 6. The CDR3 totals 17 residues. CDR1 is SGHRS and CDR2 is YFSETQ in the germline V gene. The CDR3 nucleotides are TGCGCCAGCAGCTTGGCCGGACAGGGGATAGCTAACTATGGCTACACCTTC. This encodes CASSLAGQGIANYGYTF.

This chain links TRBV4-3 with TRBJ2-3; 7 bases line up with TRBD1. The CDR3 contains 16 residues. The V gene end was trimmed by 4 bases and the J gene end by 2 bases; junction bases not matched to a gene: 9. Germline CDR1 and CDR2: LGHNA and YSLEER. The CDR3 is CASSPRGGTVTDTQYF. The CDR3 region has the DNA TGCGCCAGCAGCCCGAGAGGGGGCACGGTCACAGATACGCAGTATTTT.

With regard to this clone: This same CDR3 is encoded by further DNA sequences in the sample. The chain is built from TRBV5-1 and TRBJ1-1; 8 nucleotides line up with TRBD1. V was pared by 4 bases and J by 4 bases, with 3 bases of the junction left unmatched. The CDR3 contains 13 residues. Germline V gene lookup returns CDR1 SGHRS and CDR2 YFSETQ. The CDR3 region is CASSPDRGTEAFF. CDR3 bases: TGCGCCAGCAGCCCCGACAGGGGCACTGAAGCTTTCTTT.

The genes are TRBV11-2 and TRBJ2-1; D possibly corresponds to TRBD2 (5 bases). The CDR3 length is 17 residues. Deletions cut 6 bases from V and 0 bases from J, with 18 bases between. Germline V CDR1 and CDR2: SGHAT, FQNNGV. For the CDR3, the DNA is TGTGCCAGCAGTCAATTCATAGCGAAAAGCTCCTACAATGAGCAGTTCTTC. This gives the protein CASSQFIAKSSYNEQFF.

This clone showed up just a few times. V is TRBV27 and J is TRBJ1-2, with TRBD1 matching over 7 bases. There are 13 residues in the CDR3. Germline assignment: CDR1 MNHEY and CDR2 SMNVEV (reference sequence). V lost 5 bases and J lost 4; bases outside the gene matches: 4. The CDR3 is CASSQDRFYGYTF. CDR3 DNA: TGTGCCAGCAGTCAGGACAGGTTCTATGGCTACACCTTC.

The chain is built from TRBV15 and TRBJ2-1, with D maybe TRBD1 (6 bases). Germline CDR1 reads LNHNV; CDR2 reads YYDKDF (reference sequence). V was clipped by 4 bases and J by 8 bases, with 18 bases between them. The CDR3 is 15 residues long. The CDR3 region is CATSNRSAGADEQFF. CDR3 nucleotides: TGTGCCACCAGCAACAGGAGTGCAGGGGCGGATGAGCAGTTCTTC.

The chain employs TRBV2 and TRBJ1-5, with D possibly matching TRBD1 (6 bases). The V end was cut by 6 bases, the J end by 0 bases, with 9 bases between. The germline V gene has CDR1 SNHLY and CDR2 FYNNEI. There are 14 residues in the CDR3. In DNA, the CDR3 is TGTGCCAGCAGCAGGGGATATAGCAATCAGCCCCAGCATTTT. It translates to CASSRGYSNQPQHF.

The chain has TRBV27 and TRBJ1-6; 7 positions match TRBD1. The CDR3 is 14 residues long. Germline trimming cut 5 bases from V and 3 bases from J; bases unmatched to any gene: 1. The germline V gene encodes CDR1 MNHEY and CDR2 SMNVEV (reference sequence). The CDR3 region has the DNA TGTGCCAGCAGTCGACAGGGCTATAATTCACCCCTCCACTTT. Translating it yields CASSRQGYNSPLHF.

The gene calls are TRBV20-1 and TRBJ1-1, with 11 bases matching TRBD1. The trim removed 3 bases at V and 0 bases at J, leaving 6 bases unmatched. CDR1 and CDR2 (germline): DFQATT, SNEGSKA (reference sequence). The CDR3 length is 16 residues. Here the CDR3 DNA reads TGCAGTGCTAGTGTGGGACAGGGGGGCATGAACACTGAAGCTTTCTTT. As protein: CSASVGQGGMNTEAFF.

V and J are TRBV2 and TRBJ1-1, with D unresolved. V lost 6 bases and J 0 bases, leaving 11 bases between the germline ends. CDR3 size: 14 residues. Germline assignment: CDR1 SNHLY and CDR2 FYNNEI. DNA for the CDR3: TGTGCCAGCAGGTACGACAACCTGAACACTGAAGCTTTCTTT. Protein sequence: CASRYDNLNTEAFF.

V is TRBV6-4 and J is TRBJ2-7; the match to TRBD1 covers 7 bases. The V gene end was trimmed by 10 bases and the J gene end by 3 bases; junction bases not matched to a gene: 15. CDR1 and CDR2 (germline): MRHNA, SNTAGT. The CDR3 loop spans 15 amino acids. For the CDR3, the DNA is TGTGCCATATCTCGGGACAGACTAAAAGGCTACGAGCAGTACTTC. Residues: CAISRDRLKGYEQYF.

This clone was found once. This chain links TRBV5-1 with TRBJ1-4, with 12 bases lining up with TRBD1. The CDR3 contains 16 residues. V lost 3 bases and J lost 10; bases outside the gene matches: 10. Germline values: CDR1 SGHRS, CDR2 YFSETQ. CDR3 protein: CASSSSSGTGGGKLFF. CDR3 bases: TGCGCCAGCAGCTCCAGTTCCGGGACAGGGGGCGGAAAACTGTTTTTT. The full variable domain, rest sourced from reference TRBV5-1 and TRBJ1-4, is KAGVTQTPRYLIKTRGQQVTLSCSPISGHRSVSWYQQTPGQGLQFLFEYFSETQRNKGNFPGRFSGRQFSNSRSEMNVSTLELGDSALYLCASSSSSGTGGGKLFFGSGTQLSVL.

The chain uses TRBV6-5 and TRBJ1-1; D possibly corresponds to TRBD1 (5 bases). This CDR3 is built from 13 residues. V shed 8 bases and J shed 1 base, with 11 bases lying between them. In germline, CDR1 is MNHEY, CDR2 SVGAGI. This CDR3 reads CASGTDRNTEAFF. CDR3 DNA sequence: TGTGCCAGCGGCACAGACAGGAACACTGAAGCTTTCTTT.

The CDR3 DNA reads as TGTGCCAGCAGTGAAGCCTTGACAGGCAATCAGCCCCAGCATTTT. This sequence encodes CASSEALTGNQPQHF. V is TRBV2 and J is TRBJ1-5; a weak D match, TRBD1 (5 bases). This CDR3 is built from 15 residues. V lost 0 bases, J lost 2 bases, and 8 bases lay in between. In germline, CDR1 is SNHLY, CDR2 FYNNEI.

The V and J genes are TRBV18 and TRBJ1-1; D is unclear. V lost 6 bases, J lost 2 bases, and 13 bases lay in between. The CDR3 totals 14 residues. Germline V gives CDR1 KGHSH, CDR2 LQKENI. The CDR3: CASSLHGVNTEAFF. CDR3 coding DNA: TGTGCCAGCTCTCTACACGGGGTAAACACTGAAGCTTTCTTT.

The V and J genes are TRBV5-1 and TRBJ1-6; 7 positions match TRBD1. The V gene end was trimmed by 2 bases and the J gene end by 0 bases; junction bases not matched to a gene: 8. This CDR3 is built from 18 residues. Germline CDR1 reads SGHRS; CDR2 reads YFSETQ. Here the CDR3 DNA reads TGCGCCAGCAGCTTCTCCGGGACAGACCTCTCCTATAATTCACCCCTCCACTTT. Translation gives CASSFSGTDLSYNSPLHF.